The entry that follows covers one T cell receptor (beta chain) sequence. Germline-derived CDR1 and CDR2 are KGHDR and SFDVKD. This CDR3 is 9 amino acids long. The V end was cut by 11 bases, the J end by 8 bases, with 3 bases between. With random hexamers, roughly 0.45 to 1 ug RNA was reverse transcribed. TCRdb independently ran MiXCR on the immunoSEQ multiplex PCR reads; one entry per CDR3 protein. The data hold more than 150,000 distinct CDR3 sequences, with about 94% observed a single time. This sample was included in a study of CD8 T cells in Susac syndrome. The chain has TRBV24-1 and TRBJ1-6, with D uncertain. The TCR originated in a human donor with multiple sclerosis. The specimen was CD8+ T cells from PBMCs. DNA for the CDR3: TGTGCCAGACATTCACCCCTCCACTTT. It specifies CARHSPLHF.